These T cell receptor beta chains were read from a single sample in a study of early T cells in non-severe SARS-CoV-2 infection. Using its own MiXCR run on the 5' RACE reads, TCRdb lists one record per CDR3 protein. This sample yields about 46,000 distinct CDR3 sequences, of which about 9.3% are seen a single time; under 15% belongs to the top ten. Sequences were obtained from whole blood. The receptor source for this set is an adult who was a healthcare worker with PCR-confirmed SARS-CoV-2 infection or an uninfected control (not recorded which). The conserved cysteine and the conserved F or W are not part of the CDR3 here. D genes are given only for firm matches.

d_gene,j_gene,v_gene,CDR3aa
TRBD2,TRBJ2-1,TRBV24-1,ATSEPGTTLFPEQF
NA,TRBJ2-3,TRBV20-1,SARGSSANADTQY
NA,TRBJ1-3,TRBV7-9,ASSLQGTIY
NA,TRBJ2-1,TRBV4-2,ASSRGADEQF
TRBD2,TRBJ2-5,TRBV11-2,ASSLAGLAGAKETQY
NA,TRBJ1-1,TRBV18,ASSPAGQGRNTEAF
TRBD2,TRBJ2-5,TRBV28,ASSSGLAGGAGETQY
NA,TRBJ2-7,TRBV28,ASTAGLYEQY
NA,TRBJ1-1,TRBV28,ASSFENTEAF
NA,TRBJ2-5,TRBV20-1,SARDSRVGETQY
TRBD2,TRBJ2-2,TRBV5-4,ASRGGGTNTGELF
TRBD2,TRBJ2-1,TRBV9,ASSARLAGGGNEQF
TRBD2,TRBJ2-3,TRBV10-1,ASMRERTDTQY
TRBD1,TRBJ1-2,TRBV29-1,SGGTGAHGYT
NA,TRBJ2-7,TRBV7-2,ASSFPGRRREQY
NA,TRBJ1-6,TRBV20-1,SASPWTGFYNSPLH
NA,TRBJ2-1,TRBV20-1,SAVMDNEQF
NA,TRBJ2-7,TRBV27,ASKGYSSYEQY
TRBD1,TRBJ1-5,TRBV5-1,ASSLEAGGQPQH
TRBD2,TRBJ2-7,TRBV10-2,ASKGGLWEREGFFEIDEQY
NA,TRBJ1-1,TRBV11-2,ASSLDIGLFSEAF
NA,TRBJ1-5,TRBV20-1,SALIQAGQPQH
TRBD2,TRBJ2-7,TRBV28,ASSRGGPPYEQY
NA,TRBJ2-5,TRBV24-1,ATSDLQGRGETQY
TRBD2,TRBJ2-5,TRBV11-2,ASSWTSGGGQETQY
NA,TRBJ2-5,TRBV29-1,SVAMGGGLGETQY
NA,TRBJ2-3,TRBV4-3,ASSQGAPAPDTQY
NA,TRBJ2-1,TRBV28,ASSPPGPEEQF
TRBD1,TRBJ2-6,TRBV10-3,AIEAQGADGANVLT
TRBD2,TRBJ2-3,TRBV7-2,ASSLVPSGRGTDTQY
TRBD1,TRBJ2-7,TRBV30,AWSAQGGSEQY
NA,TRBJ2-7,TRBV6-5,ATAVQGGSYEQY
TRBD1,TRBJ1-2,TRBV7-2,ASSLALAGTGNYGYT
NA,TRBJ2-2,TRBV28,ASSLSELNTGELF
NA,TRBJ2-5,TRBV7-6,ASSSMTLGRETQY